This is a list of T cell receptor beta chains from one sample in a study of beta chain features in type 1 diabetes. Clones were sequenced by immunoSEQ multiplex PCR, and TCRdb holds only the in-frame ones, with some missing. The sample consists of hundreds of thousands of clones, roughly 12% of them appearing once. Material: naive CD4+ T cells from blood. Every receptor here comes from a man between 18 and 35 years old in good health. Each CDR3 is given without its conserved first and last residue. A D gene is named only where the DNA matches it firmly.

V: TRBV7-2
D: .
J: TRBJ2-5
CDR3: ASSSPRETQY

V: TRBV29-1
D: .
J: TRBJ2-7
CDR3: SVEMSNYEQY

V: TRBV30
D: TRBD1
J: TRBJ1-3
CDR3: AWSTGQSSGNTIY

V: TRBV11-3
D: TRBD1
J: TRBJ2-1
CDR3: ASSLDLGTDDSYNEQF

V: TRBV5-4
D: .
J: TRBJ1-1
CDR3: ASSWGLGENTEAF

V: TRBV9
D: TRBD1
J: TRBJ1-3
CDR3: ASSAGTVGNTIY

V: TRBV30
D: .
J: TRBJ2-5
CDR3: AWSGLRETQY

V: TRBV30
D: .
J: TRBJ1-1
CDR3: AWRDSLNTEAF

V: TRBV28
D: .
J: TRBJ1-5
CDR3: ASRSYSNQPQH

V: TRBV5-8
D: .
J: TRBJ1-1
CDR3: ASSPTAASPGAF

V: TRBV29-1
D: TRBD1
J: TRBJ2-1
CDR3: SVGRDRSYNEQF

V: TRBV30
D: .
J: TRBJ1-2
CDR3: AWSVLRRPGGYT

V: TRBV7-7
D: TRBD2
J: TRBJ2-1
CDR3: ASSLGLAGDNEQF

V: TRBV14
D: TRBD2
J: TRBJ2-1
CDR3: ASSQVSGTSVYNEQF

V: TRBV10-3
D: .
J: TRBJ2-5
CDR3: AISGQGRETQY

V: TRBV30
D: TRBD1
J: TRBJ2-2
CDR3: AWSAGTGAGELF

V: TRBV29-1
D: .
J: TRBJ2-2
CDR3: SVRTGELF

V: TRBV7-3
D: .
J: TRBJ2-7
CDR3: ASRPGGTASYEQY

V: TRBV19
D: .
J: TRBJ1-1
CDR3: ASMEYTEAF

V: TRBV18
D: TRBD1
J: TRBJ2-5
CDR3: ASSPRTGEETQY

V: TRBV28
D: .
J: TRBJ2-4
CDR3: ASSFVGMNPFGDIQY

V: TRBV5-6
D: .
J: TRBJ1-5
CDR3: ASSLSGGFNQPQH

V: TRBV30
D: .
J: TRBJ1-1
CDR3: AYQASTEAF

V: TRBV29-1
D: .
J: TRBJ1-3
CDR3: SVQGSGNTIY

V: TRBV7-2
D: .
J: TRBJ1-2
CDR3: ASSLDRSRPFYGYT

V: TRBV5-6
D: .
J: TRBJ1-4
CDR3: ASSQTGPGEKLF

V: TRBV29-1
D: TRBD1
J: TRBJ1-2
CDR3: SVEVGTGVVS

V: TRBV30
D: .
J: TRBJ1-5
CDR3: AWSRFVGDNQPQH

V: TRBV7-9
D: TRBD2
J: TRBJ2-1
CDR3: ASSLEGPGLADEQF

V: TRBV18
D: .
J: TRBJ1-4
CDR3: ASSRGRGEKLF

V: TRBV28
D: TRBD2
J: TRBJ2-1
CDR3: ASGAGGTDEQF

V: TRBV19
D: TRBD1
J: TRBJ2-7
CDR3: ASRRQGGEQY

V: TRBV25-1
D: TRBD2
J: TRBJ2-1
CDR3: ASMGWGGSYNEQF

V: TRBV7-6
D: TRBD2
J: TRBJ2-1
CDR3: ASSLDPPGGAEYNEQF

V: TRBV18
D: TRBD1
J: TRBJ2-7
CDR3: ASSLRDSGLEQY

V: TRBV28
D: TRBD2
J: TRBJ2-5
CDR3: ASTMTSGGNQETQY

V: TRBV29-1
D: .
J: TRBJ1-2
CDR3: SVGMRGWYGYT

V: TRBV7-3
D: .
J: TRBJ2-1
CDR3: ASSFNSFRTQGHEQF

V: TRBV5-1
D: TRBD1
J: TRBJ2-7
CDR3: ASSLGDRSYEQY

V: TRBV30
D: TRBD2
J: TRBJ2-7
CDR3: AMTSGPYEQY

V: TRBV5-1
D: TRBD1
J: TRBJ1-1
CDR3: ASSYYHRGQDTEAF